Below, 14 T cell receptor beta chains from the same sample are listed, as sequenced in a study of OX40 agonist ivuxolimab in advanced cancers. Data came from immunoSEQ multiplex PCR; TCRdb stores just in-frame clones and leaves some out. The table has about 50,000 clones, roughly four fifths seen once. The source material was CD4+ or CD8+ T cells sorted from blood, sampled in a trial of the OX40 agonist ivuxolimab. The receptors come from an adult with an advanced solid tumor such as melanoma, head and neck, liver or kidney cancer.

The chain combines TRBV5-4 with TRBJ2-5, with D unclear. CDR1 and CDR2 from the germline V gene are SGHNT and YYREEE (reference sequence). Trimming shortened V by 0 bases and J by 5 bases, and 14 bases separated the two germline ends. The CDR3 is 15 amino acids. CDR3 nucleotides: TGTGCCAGCAGCTTGGACAGCTTTTTGGGGGAGACCCAGTACTTC. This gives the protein CASSLDSFLGETQYF. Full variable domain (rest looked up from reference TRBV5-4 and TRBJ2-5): ETGVTQSPTHLIKTRGQQVTLRCSSQSGHNTVSWYQQALGQGPQFIFQYYREEENGRGNFPPRFSGLQFPNYSSELNVNALELDDSALYLCASSLDSFLGETQYFGPGTRLLVL.

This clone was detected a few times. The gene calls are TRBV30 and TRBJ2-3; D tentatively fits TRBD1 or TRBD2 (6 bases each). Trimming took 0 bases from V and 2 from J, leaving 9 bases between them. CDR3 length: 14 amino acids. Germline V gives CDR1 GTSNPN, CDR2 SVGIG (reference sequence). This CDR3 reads CAWSVRGDTDTQYF. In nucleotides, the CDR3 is TGTGCCTGGAGTGTAAGGGGGGACACAGATACGCAGTATTTT.

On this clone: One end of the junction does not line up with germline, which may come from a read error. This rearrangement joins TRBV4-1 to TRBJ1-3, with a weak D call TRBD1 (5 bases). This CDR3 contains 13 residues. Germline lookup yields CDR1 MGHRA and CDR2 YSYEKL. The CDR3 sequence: CASSQDTTGGVSF. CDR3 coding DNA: TGCGCCAGCAGCCAAGACACTACTGGGGGGGTATCCTTT.

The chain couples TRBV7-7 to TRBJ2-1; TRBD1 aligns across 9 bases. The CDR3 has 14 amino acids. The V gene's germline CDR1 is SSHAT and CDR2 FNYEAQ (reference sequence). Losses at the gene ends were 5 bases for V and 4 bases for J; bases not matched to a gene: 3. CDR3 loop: CASSPDRGYNEQFF. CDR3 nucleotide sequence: TGTGCCAGCAGCCCCGACAGGGGGTACAATGAGCAGTTCTTC.

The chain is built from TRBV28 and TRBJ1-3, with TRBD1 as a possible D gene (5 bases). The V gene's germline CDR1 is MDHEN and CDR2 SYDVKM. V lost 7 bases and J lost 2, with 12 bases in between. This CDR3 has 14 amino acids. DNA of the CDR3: TGTGCCAGCAAGAGGGGAGCCACTGGAAACACCATATATTTT. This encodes CASKRGATGNTIYF.

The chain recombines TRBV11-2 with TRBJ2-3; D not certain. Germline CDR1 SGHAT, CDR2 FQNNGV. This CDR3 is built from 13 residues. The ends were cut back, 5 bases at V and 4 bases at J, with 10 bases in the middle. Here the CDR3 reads CASSSAIADTQYF. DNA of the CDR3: TGTGCCAGCAGCAGCGCTATAGCAGATACGCAGTATTTT.

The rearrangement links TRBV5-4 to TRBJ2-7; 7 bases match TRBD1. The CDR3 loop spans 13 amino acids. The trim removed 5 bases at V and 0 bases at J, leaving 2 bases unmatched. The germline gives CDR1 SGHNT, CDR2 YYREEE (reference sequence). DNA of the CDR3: TGTGCCAGCAGGGGACAGAGCTCCTACGAGCAGTACTTC. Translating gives CASRGQSSYEQYF.

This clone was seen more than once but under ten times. The CDR3 sequence is CASSVKQGVVDGYTF. The CDR3 DNA is TGTGCCAGCAGTGTCAAACAGGGAGTGGTAGATGGCTACACCTTC. The chain has TRBV27 and TRBJ1-2; D possibly corresponds to TRBD1 (6 bases). Germline lookup yields CDR1 MNHEY and CDR2 SMNVEV (reference sequence). This CDR3 is 15 amino acids long. V was trimmed by 5 bases and J by 6 bases, leaving 19 bases between them.

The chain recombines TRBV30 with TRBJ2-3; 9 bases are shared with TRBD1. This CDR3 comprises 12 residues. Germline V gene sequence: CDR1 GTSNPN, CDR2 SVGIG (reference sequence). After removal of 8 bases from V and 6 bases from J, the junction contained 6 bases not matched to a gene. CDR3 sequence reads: CALHRGRDTQYF. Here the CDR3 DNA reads TGTGCCCTTCACAGGGGGCGTGATACGCAGTATTTT.

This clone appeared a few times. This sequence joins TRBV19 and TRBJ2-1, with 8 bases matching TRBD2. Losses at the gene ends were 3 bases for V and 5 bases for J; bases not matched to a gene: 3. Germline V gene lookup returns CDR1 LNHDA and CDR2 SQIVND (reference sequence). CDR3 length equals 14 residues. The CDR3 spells CASSMAGGNNEQFF. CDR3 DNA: TGTGCCAGTAGTATGGCGGGAGGTAACAATGAGCAGTTCTTC.

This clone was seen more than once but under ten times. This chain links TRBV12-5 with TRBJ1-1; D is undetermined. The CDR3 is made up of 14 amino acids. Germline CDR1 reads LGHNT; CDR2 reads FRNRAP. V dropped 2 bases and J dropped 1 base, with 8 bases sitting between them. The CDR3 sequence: CASGLWGSNTEAFF. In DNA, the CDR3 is TGTGCTAGTGGTTTGTGGGGATCGAACACTGAAGCTTTCTTT.

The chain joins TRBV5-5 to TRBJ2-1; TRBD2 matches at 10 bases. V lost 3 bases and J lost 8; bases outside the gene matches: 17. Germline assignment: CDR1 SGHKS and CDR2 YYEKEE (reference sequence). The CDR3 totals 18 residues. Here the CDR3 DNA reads TGTGCCAGCAGCTCCGCCCGACTAGCGGGCCCTGGAGGCCATGAGCAGTTCTTC. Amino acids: CASSSARLAGPGGHEQFF.

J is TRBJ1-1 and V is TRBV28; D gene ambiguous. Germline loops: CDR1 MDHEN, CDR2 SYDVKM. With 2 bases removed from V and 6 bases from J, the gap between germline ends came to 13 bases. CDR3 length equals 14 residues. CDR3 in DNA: TGTGCCAGCAGTTTACCCCCCGCCGGCTCTGAAGCTTTCTTT. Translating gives CASSLPPAGSEAFF.

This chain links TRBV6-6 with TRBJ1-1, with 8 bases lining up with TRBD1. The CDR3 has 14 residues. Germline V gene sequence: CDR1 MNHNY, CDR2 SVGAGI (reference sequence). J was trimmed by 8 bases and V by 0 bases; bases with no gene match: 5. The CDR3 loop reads CASSYSSQGVEAFF. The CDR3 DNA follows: TGTGCCAGCAGTTACTCCTCACAGGGGGTGGAAGCTTTCTTT.